This T cell receptor (beta chain) was captured by sequencing in a study of blood T cell repertoires in COVID-19. For the study at large: COVID-19 samples from acute and convalescent phases originated in the United States, Italy and Spain. Sources were T cells, B-cell-depleted T cells, or PBMCs; the material itself was cDNA or gDNA.

Per the original methods: It was from reference gene primer amplification that nucleated cell counts were estimated. The table came from immunoSEQ multiplex PCR; TCRdb's copy has only in-frame clones and leaves some out. That table gives V, J and clone size, and the DNA gave D and trimming. The sample records fewer than 95,000 clones, 89% being singletons. The source of this sequence is a man aged 50 to 60 with acute or convalescent COVID-19. The sequenced sample was peripheral blood.

In DNA, the CDR3 is TGCGCCAGCACCGATGGGGGGGAGCCCCAGCATTTT. Encoded protein: CASTDGGEPQHF. The chain has TRBV10-1 and TRBJ1-5, with D maybe TRBD1 (5 bases). The germline CDR1 and CDR2 sequences are WNHNN and SYGVQD (reference sequence). The V end was cut by 7 bases, the J end by 8 bases, with 12 bases between. This CDR3 has 12 amino acids.